This passage covers 11 T cell receptor beta chains from one sample sequenced in a study of vaccination and CD4 T cells after COVID-19. With the Oncomine TCR Beta short-read assay, DNA from cultured CD4+ T cells was sequenced. TCRdb re-called the PCR reads through MiXCR, storing one row per CDR3 protein. In the table there are about 14,000 distinct CDR3 sequences, 30% to 35% of which are singletons. These receptors have no known antigen. This sample's treatment: approximately 11-day PBMC culture with coronavirus spike peptide pools or control peptides (ViraFEST assay). The source was CD4+ T cells from blood, cultured in vitro, collected after SARS-CoV-2 vaccination. The origin of the receptors is a human donor who had recovered from COVID-19.

In the case of this clonotype: A read error may produce the germline difference seen at one junction end. V and J are TRBV7-4 and TRBJ1-6, with unresolved D. This CDR3 is built from 17 residues. Germline CDR1 and CDR2: SGHVT and SQSDAQ. DNA for the CDR3: TGTGCCAGCAGCGTAGCTTCAGACACGTCCTATAATTCACCCCTCCACTTT. This translates into CASSVASDTSYNSPLHF.

The table lists this clonotype with a few counts. The chain uses TRBV20-1 and TRBJ1-5, with D perhaps TRBD1 (6 bases). The V end was cut by 1 base, the J end by 7 bases, with 11 bases between. The CDR3 extends over 13 amino acids. Germline CDR1 DFQATT, CDR2 SNEGSKA (reference sequence). The CDR3 nucleotides read TGCAGTGCTAGAGGGCGACAGGACCAGCCCCAGCATTTT. This codes for CSARGRQDQPQHF.

This clonotype has a single count. V and J are TRBV12-3 or TRBV12-4 and TRBJ2-7; a possible D gene is TRBD1 (5 bases). Trimming cost V 2 bases and J 5 bases, with 10 bases left between them. The CDR3 has 13 amino acids. The CDR3 spells CASSLRGWNEQYF. Written as DNA, the CDR3 is TGTGCCAGCAGTTTAAGGGGTTGGAACGAGCAGTACTTC.

Here the CDR3 DNA reads TGTGCCAGCAGTTACGATCCGGGACTAGCATCAGATACGCAGTATTTT. Translation gives CASSYDPGLASDTQYF. J is TRBJ2-3 and V is TRBV6-2 or TRBV6-3, with TRBD2 matching 9 bases. The length of the CDR3 is 16 residues. V dropped 2 bases and J dropped 4; count of bases not matched to a gene: 7. CDR1 is MNHEY and CDR2 is SVGEGT in the germline V gene.

This chain links TRBV12-3 or TRBV12-4 with TRBJ2-7; TRBD2 matches 9 bases. The V gene end was trimmed by 7 bases and the J gene end by 4 bases; junction bases not matched to a gene: 8. The CDR3 has 14 residues. CDR3 sequence: CASTSGLANYEQYF. The CDR3 DNA is TGTGCCAGCACCTCGGGACTAGCAAATTACGAGCAGTACTTC.

The rearrangement links TRBV19 to TRBJ1-1; a possible D gene is TRBD1 (5 bases). This CDR3 is built from 14 residues. The V gene's germline CDR1 is LNHDA and CDR2 SQIVND (reference sequence). Trimming stripped 5 bases from V and 4 bases from J, with 14 bases between. CDR3 loop: CASSARAGGTEAFF. In DNA form, the CDR3 reads TGTGCCAGTAGTGCCAGGGCGGGGGGCACTGAAGCTTTCTTT.

This clonotype was observed a handful of times. The chain couples TRBV15 to TRBJ2-4; 7 nucleotides match TRBD1. V lost 8 bases and J lost 0; bases outside the gene matches: 4. From germline, CDR1 is LNHNV and CDR2 YYDKDF (reference sequence). CDR3 length equals 14 residues. This CDR3 is CATQTGVAKNIQYF. The CDR3 DNA sequence: TGTGCCACCCAAACAGGGGTAGCCAAAAACATTCAGTACTTC.

This chain uses TRBV28 with TRBJ1-2; D gene uncertain. Germline V CDR1 and CDR2: MDHEN, SYDVKM. Between the trimmed V and J ends, which lost 4 bases and 5 bases, there was a span of 5 bases. CDR3 length: 11 amino acids. CDR3 sequence reads: CASSYTYGYTF. In nucleotides, the CDR3 is TGTGCCAGCAGTTACACGTATGGCTACACCTTC.

This clonotype has more than one count but fewer than ten. This chain links TRBV30 with TRBJ1-1; TRBD1 is a possible D gene (5 bases). Germline V gives CDR1 GTSNPN, CDR2 SVGIG (reference sequence). The CDR3 runs to 16 residues. V lost 0 bases and J 4 bases, leaving 18 bases between the germline ends. DNA of the CDR3: TGTGCCTGGAGTGTACAATGGGGCGAACCGGTCACTGAAGCTTTCTTT. This sequence encodes CAWSVQWGEPVTEAFF.

This clonotype was picked up a small number of times. J is TRBJ1-2 and V is TRBV2, with TRBD1 matching over 8 bases. Per germline, CDR1 SNHLY and CDR2 FYNNEI. V lost 6 bases to trimming and J lost 7 bases; unmatched junction nucleotides: 7. CDR3 length: 13 amino acids. This CDR3 is CASSGDRGGGYTF. In nucleotides, the CDR3 is TGTGCCAGCAGCGGAGACAGGGGTGGTGGCTACACCTTC.

V usage is TRBV24-1 and J usage is TRBJ2-2; possibly TRBD2 for D (6 bases). The germline V and J ends were trimmed by 5 bases and 5 bases, with 14 bases remaining between them. CDR1 and CDR2 from the germline V gene are KGHDR and SFDVKD. This CDR3 contains 15 residues. The CDR3 bases are TGTGCCACCAGTGCCGCGGGGAAAGGGACCGGGGAGCTGTTTTTT. Protein sequence: CATSAAGKGTGELFF.